This T cell receptor (beta chain) appears in the sequencing data of a study of immune evolution from preneoplasia to lung adenocarcinoma. The study, taken as a whole, reports: Clonality was highest in normal lung, lower in later-stage lesions apparently.

From germline, CDR1 is SGHAT and CDR2 FQNNGV. V gave up 4 bases and J gave up 1 base, with 12 bases separating them. The CDR3 consists of 15 residues. Profiling relied on immunoSEQ multiplex PCR, and the TCRdb table lists in-frame clones only, not all of them. The table records thousands of clones, roughly 84% of them present only once. In the case of this clone: Its antigen is not identified.

Histologic diagnosis was independently verified by two lung pathologists. Macro-dissection enriched premalignant or tumor cells before nucleic acid extraction. The V gene is TRBV11-2, the J gene TRBJ2-3; tentatively, D is TRBD2 (5 bases). The sequence was collected from an older person with lung adenocarcinoma. The sequencing input was FFPE minimally invasive lung adenocarcinoma tissue. The chain's CDR3 is CASSSRVEGTDTQYF. The CDR3 nucleotides are TGTGCCAGCAGCTCGAGGGTGGAGGGCACAGATACGCAGTATTTT.